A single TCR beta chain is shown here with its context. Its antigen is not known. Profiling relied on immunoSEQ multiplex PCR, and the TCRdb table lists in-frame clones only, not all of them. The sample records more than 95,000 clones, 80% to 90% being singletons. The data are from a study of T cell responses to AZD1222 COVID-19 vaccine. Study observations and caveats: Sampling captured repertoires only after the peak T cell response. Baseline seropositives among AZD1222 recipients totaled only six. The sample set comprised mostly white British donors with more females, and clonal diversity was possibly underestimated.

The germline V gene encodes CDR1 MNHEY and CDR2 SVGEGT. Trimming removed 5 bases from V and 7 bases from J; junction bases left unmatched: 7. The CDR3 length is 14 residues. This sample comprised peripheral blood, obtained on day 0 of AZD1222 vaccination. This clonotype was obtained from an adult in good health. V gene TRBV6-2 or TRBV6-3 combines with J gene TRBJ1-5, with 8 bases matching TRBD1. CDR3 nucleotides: TGTGCCAGCAGTCCGACAGGGGAACGGCAGCCCCAGCATTTT. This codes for CASSPTGERQPQHF.